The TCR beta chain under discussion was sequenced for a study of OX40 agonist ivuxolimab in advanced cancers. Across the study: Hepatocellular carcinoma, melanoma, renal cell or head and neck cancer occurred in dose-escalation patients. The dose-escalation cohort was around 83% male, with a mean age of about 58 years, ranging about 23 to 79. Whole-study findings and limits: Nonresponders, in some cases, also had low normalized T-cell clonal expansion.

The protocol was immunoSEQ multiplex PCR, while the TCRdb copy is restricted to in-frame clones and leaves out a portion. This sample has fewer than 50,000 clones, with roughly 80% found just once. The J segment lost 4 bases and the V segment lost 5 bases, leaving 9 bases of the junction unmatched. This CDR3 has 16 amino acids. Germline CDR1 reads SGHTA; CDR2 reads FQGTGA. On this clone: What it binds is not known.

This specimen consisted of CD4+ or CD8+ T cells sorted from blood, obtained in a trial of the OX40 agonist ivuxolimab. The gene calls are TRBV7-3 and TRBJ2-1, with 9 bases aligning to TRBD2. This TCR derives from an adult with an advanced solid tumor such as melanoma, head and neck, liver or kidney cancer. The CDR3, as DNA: TGTGCCAGCAGCCATCGGCTGGGACTAGCATACAATGAGCAGTTCTTC. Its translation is CASSHRLGLAYNEQFF.